What follows are 18 T cell receptor beta chains derived from one specimen sequenced in a study of T cell responses to AZD1222 COVID-19 vaccine. Produced via immunoSEQ multiplex PCR; TCRdb's table is partial and in-frame only. The sample lists about 120,000 clones, about nine tenths occurring once. Sequencing used peripheral blood, obtained 28 days after the second AZD1222 dose. These receptors were taken from an adult who received the AZD1222 COVID-19 vaccine.

This clone was observed a single time. This chain uses TRBV7-2 with TRBJ2-7; the D is unclear. The germline V and J ends were trimmed by 5 bases and 2 bases, with 13 bases remaining between them. Germline V CDR1 and CDR2: SGHTA, FQGNSA. The length of the CDR3 is 14 residues. CDR3 in amino acids: CASSPGPQTYEQYF. CDR3 DNA: TGTGCCAGCAGCCCCGGACCACAAACCTACGAGCAGTACTTC.

J is TRBJ1-1 and V is TRBV18, with 7 nucleotides matching TRBD1. Trimming removed 4 bases from V and 4 bases from J; junction bases left unmatched: 0. This CDR3 contains 12 residues. Germline V CDR1 and CDR2: KGHSH, LQKENI. As DNA, the CDR3 is TGTGCCAGCTCACAGGGGGCCACTGAAGCTTTCTTT. Translating it yields CASSQGATEAFF.

The J gene is TRBJ1-4, the V gene TRBV19; no clear D. This CDR3 is built from 13 residues. CDR1 LNHDA and CDR2 SQIVND come from the germline V gene (reference sequence). Between the trimmed V and J ends, which lost 3 bases and 6 bases, there was a span of 8 bases. In DNA, the CDR3 is TGTGCCAGTAGTATGAAGGTAGATGAAAAACTGTTTTTT. It specifies CASSMKVDEKLFF.

This chain uses TRBV9 with TRBJ1-2; D unclear. V dropped 0 bases and J dropped 5 bases, with 8 bases sitting between them. CDR1 and CDR2 from the germline V gene are SGDLS and YYNGEE. The CDR3 is made up of 13 amino acids. The CDR3 DNA sequence: TGTGCCAGCAGCGTAGGACCAGCATATGGCTACACCTTC. As protein: CASSVGPAYGYTF. Full variable domain (rest looked up from reference TRBV9 and TRBJ1-2): DSGVTQTPKHLITATGQRVTLRCSPRSGDLSVYWYQQSLDQGLQFLIQYYNGEERAKGNILERFSAQQFPDLHSELNLSSLELGDSALYFCASSVGPAYGYTFGSGTRLTVV.

The chain employs TRBV24-1 and TRBJ2-1; TRBD2 matches at 10 bases. Trimming cost V 9 bases and J 5 bases; bases outside gene matches: 15. The V gene's germline CDR1 is KGHDR and CDR2 SFDVKD. The CDR3 has 17 residues. The CDR3 DNA follows: TGTGCCACCTCGGCCCGCACTATAGCGGGGGGCCACAATGAGCAGTTCTTC. Its protein product is CATSARTIAGGHNEQFF.

CDR3 amino acids: CASSQEPSGNNEQFF. The CDR3, as DNA: TGCGCCAGCAGCCAAGAACCTAGCGGGAACAATGAGCAGTTCTTC. The chain has TRBV4-3 and TRBJ2-1, with 9 bases that match TRBD2. The germline CDR1 and CDR2 sequences are LGHNA and YSLEER. CDR3 length: 15 amino acids. The V segment lost 0 bases and the J segment 5 bases; nucleotides outside the gene matches: 2.

This rearrangement joins TRBV7-2 to TRBJ2-7, with 10 bases lining up with TRBD2. There are 15 residues in the CDR3. With 5 bases clipped from V and 3 bases from J, the junction kept 7 bases outside the gene matches. Per the germline V gene, CDR1 is SGHTA and CDR2 is FQGNSA. CDR3: CASSTSGGGYYEQYF. CDR3 coding DNA: TGTGCCAGCAGCACCAGCGGGGGGGGTTACTACGAGCAGTACTTC.

The rearrangement uses TRBV6-2 or TRBV6-3 and TRBJ2-2, with D tentatively TRBD1 or TRBD2 (5 bases each). The CDR3 is 16 amino acids. Between the trimmed V and J ends, which lost 5 bases and 7 bases, there was a span of 20 bases. Germline CDR1 is MNHEY and CDR2 is SVGEGT. CDR3 region: CASSPVRDPRGGELFF. The CDR3 region has the DNA TGTGCCAGCAGTCCCGTCCGGGACCCCCGAGGCGGGGAGCTGTTTTTT.

CDR3 residues: CASNWTPRTEAFF. The CDR3 DNA is TGTGCCAGCAATTGGACCCCTCGGACTGAAGCTTTCTTT. This sequence joins TRBV2 and TRBJ1-1; D uncertain. The CDR3 spans 13 residues. Germline V gene lookup returns CDR1 SNHLY and CDR2 FYNNEI. Trimming removed 7 bases from V and 5 bases from J, with 14 bases in between.

This chain joins TRBV7-2 and TRBJ1-2; 11 bases line up with TRBD1. The J segment lost 8 bases and the V segment lost 1 base, leaving 12 bases of the junction unmatched. The CDR3 has 17 residues. The germline V gene has CDR1 SGHTA and CDR2 FQGNSA. This CDR3 reads CASSLEWGTGGMTGYTF. For the CDR3, the DNA is TGTGCCAGCAGCTTAGAATGGGGGACAGGGGGAATGACGGGCTACACCTTC. Complete variable domain (other parts from reference TRBV7-2 and TRBJ1-2): GAGVSQSPSNKVTEKGKDVELRCDPISGHTALYWYRQSLGQGLEFLIYFQGNSAPDKSGLPSDRFSAERTGGSVSTLTIQRTQQEDSAVYLCASSLEWGTGGMTGYTFGSGTRLTVV.

This clone was seen a handful of times. The rearrangement joins TRBV7-8 to TRBJ1-5, with D hard to call. This CDR3 is built from 14 residues. CDR1 is SGHVS and CDR2 is FQNEAQ in the germline V gene. V dropped 5 bases and J dropped 3 bases, with 11 bases sitting between them. CDR3 protein: CASSRVKDNQPQHF. The CDR3 DNA sequence: TGTGCCAGCAGCCGGGTGAAGGACAATCAGCCCCAGCATTTT.

The V and J genes are TRBV9 and TRBJ2-7, with D perhaps being TRBD1 or TRBD2 (6 bases each). This CDR3 is built from 15 residues. Germline V gene data show CDR1 as SGDLS and CDR2 as YYNGEE. The V and J ends lost 0 bases and 5 bases respectively, with 15 bases between them. CDR3 sequence: CASSVAGAGSHEQYF. For the CDR3, the DNA is TGTGCCAGCAGCGTAGCGGGGGCCGGATCACACGAGCAGTACTTC.

The chain links TRBV7-9 to TRBJ1-2; D perhaps matches TRBD1 (6 bases). Germline CDR1 reads SEHNR; CDR2 reads FQNEAQ (reference sequence). The germline V and J ends were trimmed by 2 bases and 8 bases, with 15 bases remaining between them. The CDR3 loop spans 14 amino acids. The CDR3 loop is CASSLQGPGGGYTF. The CDR3 coding sequence is TGTGCCAGCAGCTTACAGGGGCCGGGAGGAGGCTACACCTTC.

The chain combines TRBV19 with TRBJ1-1; D ambiguous. Germline loops: CDR1 LNHDA, CDR2 SQIVND (reference sequence). Trimming removed 1 base from V and 1 base from J, with 7 bases in between. The CDR3 contains 14 residues. The CDR3 is CASSIVSENTEAFF. As DNA, the CDR3 is TGTGCCAGTAGTATAGTGTCGGAGAACACTGAAGCTTTCTTT.

This clone has a handful of counts. J is TRBJ1-1 and V is TRBV18; TRBD1 aligns across 9 bases. With 3 bases clipped from V and 1 base from J, the junction kept 0 bases outside the gene matches. The CDR3 has 14 amino acids. Germline values: CDR1 KGHSH, CDR2 LQKENI. Written as DNA, the CDR3 is TGTGCCAGCTCACCGGACAGGGGGAACACTGAAGCTTTCTTT. It specifies CASSPDRGNTEAFF.

V gene TRBV7-8 combines with J gene TRBJ1-2; D remains ambiguous. There are 12 residues in the CDR3. V was pared by 1 base and J by 4 bases, with 4 bases between. Germline-derived CDR1 and CDR2 are SGHVS and FQNEAQ. CDR3 sequence reads: CASSLDGYGYTF. DNA of the CDR3: TGTGCCAGCAGCTTAGACGGCTATGGCTACACCTTC.

This clone was recorded once. V usage is TRBV5-1 and J usage is TRBJ1-4; TRBD1 aligns across 9 bases. After removal of 2 bases from V and 8 bases from J, the junction contained 4 bases not matched to a gene. Germline CDR1 is SGHRS and CDR2 is YFSETQ. The CDR3 has 14 residues. This CDR3 reads CASSLQGAQEKLFF. The DNA of the CDR3 is TGCGCCAGCAGCTTACAGGGGGCGCAGGAAAAACTGTTTTTT.

This chain links TRBV7-2 with TRBJ1-6; no reliable D call. Germline V gene sequence: CDR1 SGHTA, CDR2 FQGNSA. This CDR3 contains 17 residues. The germline V and J ends were trimmed by 5 bases and 3 bases, with 17 bases remaining between them. The CDR3 here is CASSPRRGWGYNSPLHF. CDR3 bases: TGTGCCAGCAGCCCCCGACGAGGCTGGGGCTATAATTCACCCCTCCACTTT. Complete variable domain (other parts from reference TRBV7-2 and TRBJ1-6): GAGVSQSPSNKVTEKGKDVELRCDPISGHTALYWYRQSLGQGLEFLIYFQGNSAPDKSGLPSDRFSAERTGGSVSTLTIQRTQQEDSAVYLCASSPRRGWGYNSPLHFGNGTRLTVT.